Included here is one T cell receptor beta chain sequence, with context. This entry is derived from a study of cytomegalovirus exposure and HLA in healthy donors. Looking at the study overall: The study placed about four fifths of its 398 genotyped donors in the Caucasian-associated ancestry cluster.

The CDR3 totals 14 residues. V was clipped by 8 bases and J by 3 bases, with 13 bases between them. Germline CDR1 reads MNHNY; CDR2 reads SVGAGI (reference sequence). In the PCR, 60 Vbeta and 13 Jbeta primers were used. Sequencing used immunoSEQ multiplex PCR; TCRdb keeps in-frame clones, though not all of them. This table holds about 150,000 clones, over 75% found once. This chain joins TRBV6-6 and TRBJ2-2, with D unclear. The clonotype comes from a man aged 50-59 years in good health and CMV-seropositive. The sample taken for sequencing was PBMCs. The DNA for the CDR3 is TGTGCCAGCGGCTTTGGCAAGTACACCGGGGAGCTGTTTTTT. Amino acid sequence: CASGFGKYTGELFF.